This passage covers 11 T cell receptor beta chains from one sample sequenced in a study of blood T cells in healthy people across ages. For the second PCR, which ran for about 6 to 12 cycles, a sample-barcoded 5' primer and a J-beta primer mix were used. One entry per CDR3 protein results from TCRdb running MiXCR on the 5' RACE reads. The table has about 1.7 million distinct CDR3 sequences, 28% seen once. Sample: blood. The origin of the receptors is a woman between 25 and 40 years old in good health.

In regard to this clonotype: A read error may explain this, as a much larger clone is one base away. CDR3: CAIRESTGTEAFF. The CDR3 DNA reads as TGTGCCATCAGGGAGTCGACAGGGACTGAAGCTTTCTTT. The chain has TRBV10-3 and TRBJ1-1; 7 bases agree with TRBD1. The CDR3 is made up of 13 amino acids. Germline V gene sequence: CDR1 ENHRY, CDR2 SYGVKD.

V usage is TRBV7-9 and J usage is TRBJ2-2; D not resolved. Germline V gives CDR1 SEHNR, CDR2 FQNEAQ (reference sequence). Trimming cost V 5 bases and J 0 bases, with 7 bases left between them. This CDR3 has 14 residues. In DNA form, the CDR3 reads TGTGCCAGCAGCCCGACACCGAACACCGGGGAGCTGTTTTTT. It is translated as CASSPTPNTGELFF.

This chain links TRBV2 with TRBJ2-3; the D gene could be TRBD1 or TRBD2 (5 bases each). The V end lost 10 bases, the J end lost 0 bases, and 14 bases lay between the germline ends. This CDR3 has 14 residues. Germline V lookup: CDR1 SNHLY, CDR2 FYNNEI. The CDR3 here is CATVRDRSTDTQYF. DNA of the CDR3: TGTGCCACCGTCCGGGACCGAAGCACAGATACGCAGTATTTT. Combining the CDR3 with reference TRBV2 and TRBJ2-3 gives the whole variable domain EPEVTQTPSHQVTQMGQEVILRCVPISNHLYFYWYRQILGQKVEFLVSFYNNEISEKSEIFDDQFSVERPDGSNFTLKIRSTKLEDSAMYFCATVRDRSTDTQYFGPGTRLTVL.

Worth noting for this clonotype: One junction end disagrees with the germline gene, perhaps due to a read error. This sequence joins TRBV5-1 and TRBJ2-3; D not certain. CDR3 length equals 14 residues. Germline CDR1 and CDR2: SGHRS and YFSETQ. CDR3 loop: CASSLIENTDMQYF. CDR3 sequence (DNA): TGCGCCAGCAGCTTGATAGAAAACACAGATATGCAGTATTTT.

This chain joins TRBV27 and TRBJ2-2; D remains ambiguous. V lost 5 bases, J lost 5 bases, and 15 bases lay in between. CDR3 length: 15 residues. Germline V gene data show CDR1 as MNHEY and CDR2 as SMNVEV (reference sequence). CDR3 residues: CASSRQSRVTGELFF. The CDR3 DNA reads TGTGCCAGCAGTAGACAATCCCGGGTTACCGGGGAGCTGTTTTTT.

This chain uses TRBV2 with TRBJ2-5, with D unresolved. Germline CDR1 is SNHLY and CDR2 is FYNNEI. The CDR3 loop spans 13 amino acids. V lost 4 bases to trimming and J lost 2 bases, with 8 bases between them. The CDR3 here is CASSGIAQETQYF. The CDR3 DNA is TGTGCCAGCAGTGGAATAGCACAAGAGACCCAGTACTTC. The full variable domain, its missing parts supplied by reference TRBV2 and TRBJ2-5, is EPEVTQTPSHQVTQMGQEVILRCVPISNHLYFYWYRQILGQKVEFLVSFYNNEISEKSEIFDDQFSVERPDGSNFTLKIRSTKLEDSAMYFCASSGIAQETQYFGPGTRLLVL.

The chain is built from TRBV12-3 or TRBV12-4 and TRBJ2-1; D possibly matches TRBD1 or TRBD2 (5 bases each). The V and J ends lost 3 bases and 6 bases respectively, with 12 bases between them. CDR3 size: 14 residues. The CDR3 region has the DNA TGTGCCAGCAGTTTTAGGGACCACGTCAATGAGCAGTTCTTC. Protein product: CASSFRDHVNEQFF.

The chain uses TRBV7-2 and TRBJ2-1; TRBD2 agrees at 7 bases. V gave up 5 bases and J gave up 14 bases; unmatched junction bases: 12. Germline V gene data show CDR1 as SGHTA and CDR2 as FQGNSA. CDR3 length: 13 amino acids. This CDR3 is CASSRAAAGDKFF. In DNA, the CDR3 is TGTGCCAGCAGCCGAGCCGCCGCGGGAGATAAGTTCTTC.

A note on this clonotype: It may be a read error: a sequence one base away is much more abundant. The chain is built from TRBV20-1 and TRBJ2-7, with TRBD2 matching over 9 bases. V lost 5 bases, J lost 7 bases, and 12 bases stayed unmatched. CDR3 length: 14 residues. Germline CDR1 DFQATT, CDR2 SNEGSKA (reference sequence). The CDR3 is CSASRLADYNEQYF. The CDR3 DNA sequence: TGCAGTGCTTCACGACTAGCGGACTACAATGAGCAGTACTTC.

Only a few counts were recorded for this clonotype. The chain has TRBV4-3 and TRBJ1-6; weak D call: TRBD1 (5 bases). Per germline, CDR1 LGHNA and CDR2 YSLEER. The CDR3 is made up of 16 amino acids. V was trimmed by 4 bases and J by 7 bases, leaving 17 bases between them. CDR3 coding DNA: TGCGCCAGCAGCCCCAGGGCGCAGGGAGGCAATTCACCCCTCCACTTT. It encodes CASSPRAQGGNSPLHF.

Concerning this clonotype: Germline and junction disagree at one end, which may indicate a read error. This rearrangement joins TRBV24-1 to TRBJ1-2, with unresolved D. This CDR3 region has 14 residues. Germline V gene data show CDR1 as KGHDR and CDR2 as SFDVKD. The DNA of the CDR3 is TGTGCCACCAGTGATTTTACAGAGGACTATGGCTACATCTTC. Translating gives CATSDFTEDYGYIF.